Below, 4 T cell receptor beta chains from the same sample are listed, as sequenced in a study of T cells after yellow fever vaccination. One entry per CDR3 protein, called by TCRdb with MiXCR from the 5' RACE reads. The sample lists a few hundred thousand distinct CDR3 sequences; roughly a sixth were seen once. The sample was PBMCs, taken 4 to 6 days after the first yellow fever vaccination. The receptors derive from a man younger than 35 who received the YFV17D yellow fever vaccine.

This clonotype was observed a handful of times. The rearrangement links TRBV6-1 to TRBJ2-2; D is tentatively TRBD1 or TRBD2 (5 bases each). The CDR3 length is 13 residues. CDR1 is MNHNS, CDR2 SASEGT, per germline. The CDR3 nucleotides are TGTACCACGGGGACCCCGAACACCGGGGAGCTGTTTTTT. This gives the protein CTTGTPNTGELFF.

This sequence joins TRBV5-1 and TRBJ1-4; no clear D gene. Germline V lookup: CDR1 SGHRS, CDR2 YFSETQ. The CDR3 extends over 14 amino acids. The V gene lost 5 bases and the J gene lost 0 bases, with 8 bases spanning the gap. The CDR3 region is CASSSDSTNEKLFF. The CDR3 DNA is TGCGCCAGCAGTTCAGATTCAACTAATGAAAAACTGTTTTTT. The full variable domain, in which reference TRBV5-1 and TRBJ1-4 provide the parts outside the CDR3, is KAGVTQTPRYLIKTRGQQVTLSCSPISGHRSVSWYQQTPGQGLQFLFEYFSETQRNKGNFPGRFSGRQFSNSRSEMNVSTLELGDSALYLCASSSDSTNEKLFFGSGTQLSVL.

The chain uses TRBV19 and TRBJ2-2; D perhaps matches TRBD2 (6 bases). V was clipped by 9 bases and J by 2 bases, with 16 bases between them. The CDR3 loop spans 15 amino acids. CDR1 LNHDA and CDR2 SQIVND come from the germline V gene (reference sequence). CDR3 in DNA: TGTGCCAGCCATACGGGAGCTCTAAACACCGGGGAGCTGTTTTTT. It yields the protein CASHTGALNTGELFF.

The chain employs TRBV5-1 and TRBJ1-6; no clear D gene. Germline V gene data show CDR1 as SGHRS and CDR2 as YFSETQ. This CDR3 comprises 10 residues. Trimming cost V 1 base and J 13 bases, with 3 bases left between them. The CDR3 coding sequence is TGCGCCAGCAGCTTGCCTCCCCTCCACTTT. It yields the protein CASSLPPLHF.